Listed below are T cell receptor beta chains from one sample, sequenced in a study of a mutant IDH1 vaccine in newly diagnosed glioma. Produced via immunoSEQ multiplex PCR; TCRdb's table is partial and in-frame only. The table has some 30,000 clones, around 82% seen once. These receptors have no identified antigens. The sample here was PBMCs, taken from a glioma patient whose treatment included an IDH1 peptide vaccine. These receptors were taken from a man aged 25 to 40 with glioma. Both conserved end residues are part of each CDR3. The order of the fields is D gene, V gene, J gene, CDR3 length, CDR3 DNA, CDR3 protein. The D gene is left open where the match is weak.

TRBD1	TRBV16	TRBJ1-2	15	TGTGCCAGCAGCCTAGTTGGGACAGACAATTATGGCTACACCTTC	CASSLVGTDNYGYTF
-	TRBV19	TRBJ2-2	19	TGTGCCAGTAGTGGCTGGGAAATAGGGGTTGGGGCGAACACCGGGGAGCTGTTTTTT	CASSGWEIGVGANTGELFF
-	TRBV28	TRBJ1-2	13	TGTGCCAGCAGTTTAACAGGTCCCTATGGCTACACCTTC	CASSLTGPYGYTF
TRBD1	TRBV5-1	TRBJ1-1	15	TGCGCCAGCAGCTCTGGACAGGGGGCGGACACTGAAGCTTTCTTT	CASSSGQGADTEAFF
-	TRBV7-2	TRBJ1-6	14	TGTGCCAGCAGCTTAAACAGGAATAATTCACCCCTCCACTTT	CASSLNRNNSPLHF
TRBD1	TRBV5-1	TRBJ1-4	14	TGCGCCAGCAGCTTGCAGGGGGATCAAGAAAAACTGTTTTTT	CASSLQGDQEKLFF
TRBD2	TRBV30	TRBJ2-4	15	TGTGCCTGGAGGCCGGTGGGGGGGGCCAAAAACATTCAGTACTTC	CAWRPVGGAKNIQYF
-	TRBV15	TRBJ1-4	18	TGTGCCACCAGCAGAGACCTCCCGACGACAGCAACTAATGAAAAACTGTTTTTT	CATSRDLPTTATNEKLFF
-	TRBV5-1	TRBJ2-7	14	TGCGCCAGCAGCTTGGGGACGGTAGCCTACGAGCAGTACTTC	CASSLGTVAYEQYF
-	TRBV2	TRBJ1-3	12	TGTGCCAGCAGAGGGCAGGGAAACACCATATATTTT	CASRGQGNTIYF